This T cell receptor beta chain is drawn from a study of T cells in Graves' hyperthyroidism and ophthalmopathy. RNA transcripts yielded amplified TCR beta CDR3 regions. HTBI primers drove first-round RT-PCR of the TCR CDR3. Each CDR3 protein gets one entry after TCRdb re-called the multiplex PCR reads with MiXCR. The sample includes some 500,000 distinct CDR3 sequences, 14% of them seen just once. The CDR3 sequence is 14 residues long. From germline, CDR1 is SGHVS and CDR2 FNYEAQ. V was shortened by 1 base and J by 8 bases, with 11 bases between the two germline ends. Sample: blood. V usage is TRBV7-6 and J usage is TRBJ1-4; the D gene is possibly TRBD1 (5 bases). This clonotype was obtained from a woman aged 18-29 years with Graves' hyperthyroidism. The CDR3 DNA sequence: TGTGCCAGCAGCTTAGAGGGACGGATCGAAAAACTGTTTTTT. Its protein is CASSLEGRIEKLFF. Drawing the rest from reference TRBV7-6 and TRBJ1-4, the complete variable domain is GAGVSQSPRYKVTKRGQDVALRCDPISGHVSLYWYRQALGQGPEFLTYFNYEAQQDKSGLPNDRFSAERPEGSISTLTIQRTEQRDSAMYRCASSLEGRIEKLFFGSGTQLSVL.